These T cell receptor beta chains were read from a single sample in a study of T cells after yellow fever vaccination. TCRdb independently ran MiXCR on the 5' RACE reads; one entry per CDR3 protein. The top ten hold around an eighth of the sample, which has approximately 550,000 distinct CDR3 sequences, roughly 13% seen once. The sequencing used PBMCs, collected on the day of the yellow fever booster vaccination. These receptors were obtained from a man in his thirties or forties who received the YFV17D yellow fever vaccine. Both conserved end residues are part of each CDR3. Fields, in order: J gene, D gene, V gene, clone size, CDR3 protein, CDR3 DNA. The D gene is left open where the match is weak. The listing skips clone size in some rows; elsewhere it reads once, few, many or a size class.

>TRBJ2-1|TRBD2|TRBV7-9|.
CASRLALYNEQFF
TGTGCCAGCAGACTAGCGTTATACAATGAGCAGTTCTTC
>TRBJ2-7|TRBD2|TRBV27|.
CASKGAGLVFEQYF
TGTGCCAGCAAAGGGGCGGGACTAGTTTTCGAGCAGTACTTC
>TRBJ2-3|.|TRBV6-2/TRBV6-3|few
CASTHSDTQYF
TGTGCCAGCACCCACTCAGATACGCAGTATTTT
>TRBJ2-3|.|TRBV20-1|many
CSARLVDGDTQYF
TGCAGTGCGAGACTAGTAGACGGAGATACGCAGTATTTT
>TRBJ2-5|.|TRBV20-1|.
CSARGGLRENRGLQYF
TGCAGTGCTAGAGGGGGATTACGGGAGAACCGGGGTCTCCAGTACTTC
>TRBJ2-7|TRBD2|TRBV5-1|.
CASSLVGSGRSYEQYF
TGCGCCAGCAGCTTGGTGGGTAGCGGGAGATCCTACGAGCAGTACTTC
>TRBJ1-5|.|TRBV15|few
CATSSKINQPQHF
TGTGCCACCAGCAGCAAGATCAATCAGCCCCAGCATTTT
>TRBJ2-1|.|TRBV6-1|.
CASPRDSYNEQFF
TGTGCCAGCCCCCGGGACTCCTACAATGAGCAGTTCTTC
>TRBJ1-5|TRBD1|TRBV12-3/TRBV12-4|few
CASSRTGGFSNQPQHF
TGTGCCAGCAGTAGGACAGGGGGCTTTAGCAATCAGCCCCAGCATTTT
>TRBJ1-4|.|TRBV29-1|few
CSVEQGGDEKLFF
TGCAGCGTTGAACAGGGAGGAGATGAAAAACTGTTTTTT
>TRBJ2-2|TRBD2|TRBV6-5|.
CASSYLAGTGELFF
TGTGCCAGCAGTTACCTAGCGGGCACCGGGGAGCTGTTTTTT
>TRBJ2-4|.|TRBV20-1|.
CSARDPRGQTKNIQYF
TGCAGTGCTAGAGATCCACGGGGGCAAACCAAAAACATTCAGTACTTC
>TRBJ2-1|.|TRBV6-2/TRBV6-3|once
CASSALSAGLYNEQFF
TGTGCCAGCAGTGCCCTTTCGGCGGGCCTCTACAATGAGCAGTTCTTC
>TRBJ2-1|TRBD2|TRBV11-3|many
CASSHLAGGGNEQFF
TGTGCCAGCAGCCATCTAGCGGGAGGCGGAAATGAGCAGTTCTTC
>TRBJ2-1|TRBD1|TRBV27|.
CASSRQGLGSYNEQFF
TGTGCCAGCAGTCGACAGGGGCTCGGGTCCTACAATGAGCAGTTCTTC
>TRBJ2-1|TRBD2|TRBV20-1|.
CSASTGLGIDEQFF
TGCAGTGCTAGTACGGGACTAGGAATTGATGAGCAGTTCTTC
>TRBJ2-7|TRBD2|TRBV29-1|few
CSVAGGYEQYF
TGCAGCGTTGCGGGGGGCTACGAGCAGTACTTC
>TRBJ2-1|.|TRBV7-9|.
CASSPILGNHNEQFF
TGTGCCAGCAGCCCCATATTAGGGAACCACAATGAGCAGTTCTTC
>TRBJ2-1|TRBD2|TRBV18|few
CASSRQELAFNEQFF
TGTGCCAGCTCTCGACAAGAACTAGCGTTCAATGAGCAGTTCTTC
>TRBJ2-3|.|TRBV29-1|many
CSVGGVPDTQYF
TGCAGCGTTGGAGGTGTCCCAGATACGCAGTATTTT
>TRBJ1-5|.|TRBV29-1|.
CSVAPQGGDQPQHF
TGCAGCGTGGCTCCACAGGGAGGTGATCAGCCCCAGCATTTT
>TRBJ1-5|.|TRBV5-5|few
CASSSWDSTGANDQPQHF
TGTGCCAGCAGCTCTTGGGACTCGACTGGGGCCAACGATCAGCCCCAGCATTTT
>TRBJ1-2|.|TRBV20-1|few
CSAPRGGVGYTF
TGCAGTGCTCCTCGGGGAGGGGTCGGCTACACCTTC
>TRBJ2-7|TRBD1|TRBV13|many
CASSLEGGVEQYF
TGTGCCAGCAGCTTAGAAGGGGGCGTCGAGCAGTACTTC
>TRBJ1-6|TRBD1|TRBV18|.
CASSPGQVSNSPLHF
TGTGCCAGCTCACCGGGACAGGTGTCTAATTCACCCCTCCACTTT
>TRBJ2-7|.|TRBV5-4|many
CASSNHFEQYF
TGTGCCAGCAGCAACCACTTCGAGCAGTACTTC
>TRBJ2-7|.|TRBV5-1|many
CASSPGAVDGSYEQYF
TGCGCCAGCAGCCCGGGCGCAGTGGACGGCTCCTACGAGCAGTACTTC
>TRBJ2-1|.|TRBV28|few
CASGTPLNEQFF
TGTGCCAGCGGGACCCCCCTCAATGAGCAGTTCTTC
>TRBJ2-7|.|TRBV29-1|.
CSVGSGGEQYF
TGCAGCGTTGGCTCAGGAGGCGAGCAGTACTTC